These T cell receptor beta chains were read from a single sample in a study of CD4 T cells in relation to SARS-CoV-2 and coronaviruses. No antigen is known for these receptors. Sequencing used immunoSEQ multiplex PCR; TCRdb keeps in-frame clones, though not all of them. The table has under 20,000 clones, around three quarters seen once. The sequenced sample was CD4+ T cells from PBMCs, cultured in vitro. Source of these receptors: a human donor in good health. Both conserved end residues are part of each CDR3. D genes are given only for firm matches. Not every row has a clone size; where given, it reads once, few, many or a size class.

clone size,V gene,D gene,CDR3 length,J gene,CDR3 DNA,CDR3 protein
.,TRBV5-5,TRBD1,14,TRBJ2-7,TGTGCCAGCAGCTGGGGACAGGGTTCCTACGAGCAGTACTTC,CASSWGQGSYEQYF
.,TRBV9,.,14,TRBJ1-1,TGTGCCAGCAGCGTAGGGGGCAGAAACACTGAAGCTTTCTTT,CASSVGGRNTEAFF
.,TRBV6-5,.,15,TRBJ2-3,TGTGCCAGCAGTTATCGGGGCAGGGTTGCAGATACGCAGTATTTT,CASSYRGRVADTQYF
.,TRBV3-1/TRBV3-2,.,16,TRBJ2-5,TGTGCCAGCAGCCAAACGGACTTCAGTGCGGGGGAGACCCAGTACTTC,CASSQTDFSAGETQYF
.,TRBV7-3,.,13,TRBJ1-2,TGTGCCAGCAGCCCGTACAGGGTTGAGGGCTACACCTTC,CASSPYRVEGYTF
.,TRBV6-7,.,13,TRBJ1-2,TGTGCCAGCAGGAACGGGGAACTCTATGGCTACACCTTC,CASRNGELYGYTF
.,TRBV11-2,.,15,TRBJ2-3,TGTGCCAGCAGCTTAGATAATTGGAGCACAGATACGCAGTATTTT,CASSLDNWSTDTQYF
.,TRBV5-8,.,15,TRBJ1-4,TGTGCCAGCAGCCCCTTGAGAGGAACTAATGAAAAACTGTTTTTT,CASSPLRGTNEKLFF
.,TRBV2,.,14,TRBJ1-3,TGTGCCAGCACCGGCCGGCTCTCTGGAAACACCATATATTTT,CASTGRLSGNTIYF
.,TRBV5-1,.,14,TRBJ2-7,TGCGCCAGCAGCTTTGGTGGTCTAACGGAAAAGCAGTACTTC,CASSFGGLTEKQYF
.,TRBV29-1,TRBD2,13,TRBJ2-1,TGCAGCGTTGGAGGCGGGAGTAAGGATGAGCAGTTCTTC,CSVGGGSKDEQFF
.,TRBV2,.,15,TRBJ1-5,TGTGCCAGCAGCATGGGGGGGGCAAGCAATCAGCCCCAGCATTTT,CASSMGGASNQPQHF
.,TRBV5-1,TRBD2,16,TRBJ2-7,TGCGCCAGCAGCTTGGAGTCGGGGGGGGTTTCCCACGAGCAGTACTTC,CASSLESGGVSHEQYF
.,TRBV19,.,15,TRBJ2-3,TGTGCCAGTAGTCCCGGGGGCCCCAGCACAGATACGCAGTATTTT,CASSPGGPSTDTQYF
.,TRBV7-8,.,15,TRBJ1-2,TGTGCCAGCAGCTTAGCAGCCAGTATCGATTATGGCTACACCTTC,CASSLAASIDYGYTF
.,TRBV19,TRBD2,17,TRBJ2-3,TGTGCCAGTAGTATAGTGGGACTAGTAGTCCACACAGATACGCAGTATTTT,CASSIVGLVVHTDTQYF
.,TRBV20-1,.,13,TRBJ1-2,TGCAGTGCTAGTCTGGGTTTTTTCTATGGCTACACCTTC,CSASLGFFYGYTF
.,TRBV30,.,12,TRBJ2-5,TGTGCCTGGAGTCCGCCGGGGGAGACCCAGTACTTC,CAWSPPGETQYF
.,TRBV20-1,TRBD2,16,TRBJ2-3,TGCAGTGCTAGTCTGGGTAGCGGGGGTTCGGCAGATACGCAGTATTTT,CSASLGSGGSADTQYF
.,TRBV7-9,.,12,TRBJ1-1,TGTGCCAGCAGCCCAAGGCACACTGAAGCTTTCTTT,CASSPRHTEAFF
.,TRBV4-1,.,17,TRBJ1-3,TGCGCCAGCAGCCAAGTACCCGGACGGAACTCTGGAAACACCATATATTTT,CASSQVPGRNSGNTIYF
.,TRBV18,.,16,TRBJ2-1,TGTGCCAGCTCACTCCCCGGTGGCGGAGGTGGGTATGAGCAGTTCTTC,CASSLPGGGGGYEQFF
.,TRBV7-2,.,14,TRBJ1-3,TGTGCCAGCAGGAAGGGGGACGCTGGAAACACCATATATTTT,CASRKGDAGNTIYF
.,TRBV25-1,.,13,TRBJ1-1,TGTGCCAGCAGTGGTGTGGGGAACACTGAAGCTTTCTTT,CASSGVGNTEAFF
.,TRBV7-2,.,15,TRBJ2-5,TGTGCCAGCAGCTTGAGCCCCGGAGGGCAAGAGACCCAGTACTTC,CASSLSPGGQETQYF
.,TRBV19,TRBD1,13,TRBJ1-5,TGTGCCAGTAGTATCGACAGGGATCAGCCCCAGCATTTT,CASSIDRDQPQHF
few,TRBV3-1/TRBV3-2,TRBD1,15,TRBJ1-6,TGTGCCAGCAGCCCAACAGGGGTGGGTAATTCACCCCTCCACTTT,CASSPTGVGNSPLHF
.,TRBV12-3/TRBV12-4,.,13,TRBJ2-7,TGTGCCAGCTCGACTAGGGGACTTGACGAGCAGTACTTC,CASSTRGLDEQYF
few,TRBV9,.,10,TRBJ1-1,TGTACGCCCCGTGGGACTGAAGCTTTCTTT,CTPRGTEAFF
.,TRBV6-2/TRBV6-3,TRBD2,14,TRBJ2-5,TGTGCCAGCAGCATCGGGGGGGCCCAGGAGACCCAGTACTTC,CASSIGGAQETQYF
.,TRBV9,.,14,TRBJ2-2,TGTGCCAGCAGCGTAGGGACGAACACCGGGGAGCTGTTTTTT,CASSVGTNTGELFF
once,TRBV19,TRBD1,14,TRBJ2-3,TGTGCCAGTAGTACCGGGACAGAAACAGATACGCAGTATTTT,CASSTGTETDTQYF
.,TRBV19,.,14,TRBJ1-5,TGTGCCTCCCAGGCAGCACTTAGCAATCAGCCCCAGCATTTT,CASQAALSNQPQHF
.,TRBV21-1,.,15,TRBJ2-3,TGTGCCAGCAGCCAGGGGGGGAAGAGCACAGATACGCAGTATTTT,CASSQGGKSTDTQYF
once,TRBV2,.,14,TRBJ1-1,TGTGCCAGCAGTTTACAAGGGGGAGACACTGAAGCTTTCTTT,CASSLQGGDTEAFF
.,TRBV7-2,.,15,TRBJ2-2,TGTGCCAGCAGCTCAAACAGGGGAGGGACCGGGGAGCTGTTTTTT,CASSSNRGGTGELFF
.,TRBV10-3,.,13,TRBJ2-7,TGTGCCATCAGTGAAACAGGGTCCTACGAGCAGTACTTC,CAISETGSYEQYF
.,TRBV5-1,.,15,TRBJ2-7,TGCGCCAGCAGCTTGGAGTTACATGCAAACTACGAGCAGTACTTC,CASSLELHANYEQYF
.,TRBV6-5,.,14,TRBJ1-2,TGTGCCAGCAGTTACGGGCAGGGTAGAGATGGCTACACCTTC,CASSYGQGRDGYTF
.,TRBV18,TRBD2,18,TRBJ2-5,TGTGCCAGCTCACTTCTCGGGACTAGCGGGAGAATTACCGAGACCCAGTACTTC,CASSLLGTSGRITETQYF
.,TRBV5-4,.,13,TRBJ1-1,TGTGCCAGCAGCTTCGAACGGGACAACCAAGCTTTCTTT,CASSFERDNQAFF
once,TRBV6-5,TRBD1,15,TRBJ1-1,TGTGCCAGCAGCCCCCGACAGGGATTGAACACTGAAGCTTTCTTT,CASSPRQGLNTEAFF
.,TRBV7-3,TRBD1,18,TRBJ2-7,TGTGCCAGCAGCCAAGGGGGACACAGGGGCCTGGGGACATACGAGCAGTACTTC,CASSQGGHRGLGTYEQYF
.,TRBV4-1,TRBD2,16,TRBJ2-1,TGCGCCAGCAGCCCCATGGGGGGGTCGACAAACAATGAGCAGTTCTTC,CASSPMGGSTNNEQFF
.,TRBV25-1,.,16,TRBJ2-2,TGTGCCAGCAGTGATTCCGGGACGGGGAACACCGGGGAGCTGTTTTTT,CASSDSGTGNTGELFF
.,TRBV25-1,.,12,TRBJ2-7,TGTGCCAGCAGTGCACAGGGTTACGAGCAGTACTTC,CASSAQGYEQYF
.,TRBV11-2,TRBD1,17,TRBJ2-3,TGTGCCAGCAGCTTAGCCCAGACAGGGGTTGGCACAGATACGCAGTATTTT,CASSLAQTGVGTDTQYF
few,TRBV4-3,.,14,TRBJ1-5,TGCGCCAGCAGCCAAGATCCAGTGGATCAGCCCCAGCATTTT,CASSQDPVDQPQHF
.,TRBV2,.,12,TRBJ2-3,TGTGCCAGCTCACTAGAAACAGATACGCAGTATTTT,CASSLETDTQYF
.,TRBV13,.,16,TRBJ2-3,TGTGCCAGCAGCTCCGGAGGGATGGTCACCACAGATACGCAGTATTTT,CASSSGGMVTTDTQYF
.,TRBV4-2,.,15,TRBJ2-1,TGTGCCAGCAGCCAAGATTTGAGGGAGATCTATGAGCAGTTCTTC,CASSQDLREIYEQFF
.,TRBV18,.,15,TRBJ2-2,TGTGCCAGCTCCCTCATGACGGAAATCACCGGGGAGCTGTTTTTT,CASSLMTEITGELFF
.,TRBV29-1,.,12,TRBJ1-2,TGCAGCGTTGGCGGGGGGGCGGAGGGCTACACCTTC,CSVGGGAEGYTF
.,TRBV10-3,TRBD1,15,TRBJ1-4,TGTGCCATCAGCCGGGGACAGCTTACTAATGAAAAACTGTTTTTT,CAISRGQLTNEKLFF